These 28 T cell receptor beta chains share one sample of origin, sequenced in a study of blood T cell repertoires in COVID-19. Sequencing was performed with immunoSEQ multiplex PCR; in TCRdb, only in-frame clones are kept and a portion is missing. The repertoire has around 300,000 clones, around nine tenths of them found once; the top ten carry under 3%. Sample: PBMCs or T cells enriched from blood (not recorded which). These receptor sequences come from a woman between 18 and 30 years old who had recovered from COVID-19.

The CDR3, as DNA: TGTGCCAGCAGTGAAAAGGGGACAGGGGTCGACGGGGAGCTGTTTTTT. Residues: CASSEKGTGVDGELFF. The chain has TRBV6-1 and TRBJ2-2, with 10 bases lining up with TRBD1. Trimming took 2 bases from V and 7 from J; bases not matched to a gene: 7. This CDR3 region has 16 residues. The germline gives CDR1 MNHNS, CDR2 SASEGT.

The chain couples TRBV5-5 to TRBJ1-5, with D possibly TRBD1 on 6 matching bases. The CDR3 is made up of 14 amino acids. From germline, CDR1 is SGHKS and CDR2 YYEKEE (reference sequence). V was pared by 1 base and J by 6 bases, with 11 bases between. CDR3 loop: CASSLYRESQPQHF. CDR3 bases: TGTGCCAGCAGCTTGTACAGGGAGAGTCAGCCCCAGCATTTT.

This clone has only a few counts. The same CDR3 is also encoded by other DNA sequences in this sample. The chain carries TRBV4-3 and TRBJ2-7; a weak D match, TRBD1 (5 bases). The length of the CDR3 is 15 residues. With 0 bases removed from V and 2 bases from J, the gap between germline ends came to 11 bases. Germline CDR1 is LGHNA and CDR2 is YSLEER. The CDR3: CASSQEAQDAYEQYF. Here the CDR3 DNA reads TGCGCCAGCAGCCAAGAAGCACAGGACGCCTACGAGCAGTACTTC.

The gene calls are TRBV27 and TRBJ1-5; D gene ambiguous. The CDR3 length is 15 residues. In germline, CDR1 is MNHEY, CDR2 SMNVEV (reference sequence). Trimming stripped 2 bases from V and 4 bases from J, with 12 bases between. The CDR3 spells CASSLAGRDNQPQHF. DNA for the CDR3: TGTGCCAGCAGTTTAGCCGGGCGGGATAATCAGCCCCAGCATTTT.

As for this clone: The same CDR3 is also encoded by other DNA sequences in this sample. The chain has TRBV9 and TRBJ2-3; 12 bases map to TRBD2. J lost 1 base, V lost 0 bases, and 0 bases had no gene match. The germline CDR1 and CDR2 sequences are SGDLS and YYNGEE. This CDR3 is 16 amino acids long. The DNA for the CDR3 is TGTGCCAGCAGCGTAGGACTAGCGGGAGGCACAGATACGCAGTATTTT. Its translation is CASSVGLAGGTDTQYF.

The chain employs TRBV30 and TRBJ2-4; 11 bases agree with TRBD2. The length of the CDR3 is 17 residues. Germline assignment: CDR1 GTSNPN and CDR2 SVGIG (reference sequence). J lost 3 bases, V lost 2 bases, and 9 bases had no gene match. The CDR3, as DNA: TGTGCCTGGAGTACCCCCGGACTAGCGGGCGACAAAAACATTCAGTACTTC. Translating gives CAWSTPGLAGDKNIQYF.

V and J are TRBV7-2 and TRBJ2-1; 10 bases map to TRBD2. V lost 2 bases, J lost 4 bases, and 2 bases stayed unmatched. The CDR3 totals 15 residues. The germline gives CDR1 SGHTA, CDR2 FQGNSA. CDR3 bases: TGTGCCAGCAGCTTAATGACTAGCGGGTACAATGAGCAGTTCTTC. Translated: CASSLMTSGYNEQFF.

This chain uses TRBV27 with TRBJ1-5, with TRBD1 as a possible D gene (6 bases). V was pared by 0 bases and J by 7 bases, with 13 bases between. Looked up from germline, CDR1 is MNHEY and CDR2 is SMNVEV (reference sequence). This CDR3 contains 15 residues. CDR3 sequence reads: CASSLSWGQGQPQHF. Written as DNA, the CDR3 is TGTGCCAGCAGTTTATCGTGGGGACAAGGGCAGCCCCAGCATTTT.

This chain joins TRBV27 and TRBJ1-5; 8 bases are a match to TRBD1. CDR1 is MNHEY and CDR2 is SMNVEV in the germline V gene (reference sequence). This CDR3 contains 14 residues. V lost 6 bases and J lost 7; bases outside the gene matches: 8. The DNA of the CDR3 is TGTGCCAGCAGCGTACAGGGGGACGGCCAGCCCCAGCATTTT. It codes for CASSVQGDGQPQHF.

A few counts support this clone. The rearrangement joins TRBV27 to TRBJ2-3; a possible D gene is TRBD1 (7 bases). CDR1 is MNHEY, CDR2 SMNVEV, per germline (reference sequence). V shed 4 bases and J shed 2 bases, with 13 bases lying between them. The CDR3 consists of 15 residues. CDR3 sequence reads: CASSSRGAITDTQYF. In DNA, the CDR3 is TGTGCCAGCAGTTCCAGGGGGGCCATCACAGATACGCAGTATTTT.

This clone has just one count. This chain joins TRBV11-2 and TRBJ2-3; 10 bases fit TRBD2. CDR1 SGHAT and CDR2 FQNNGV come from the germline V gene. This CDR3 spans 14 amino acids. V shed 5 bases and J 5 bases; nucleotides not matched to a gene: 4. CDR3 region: CASSLAGVQDTQYF. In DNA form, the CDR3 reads TGTGCCAGCAGCCTAGCGGGAGTTCAAGATACGCAGTATTTT. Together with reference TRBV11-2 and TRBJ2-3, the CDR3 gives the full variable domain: EAGVAQSPRYKIIEKRQSVAFWCNPISGHATLYWYQQILGQGPKLLIQFQNNGVVDDSQLPKDRFSAERLKGVDSTLKIQPAKLEDSAVYLCASSLAGVQDTQYFGPGTRLTVL.

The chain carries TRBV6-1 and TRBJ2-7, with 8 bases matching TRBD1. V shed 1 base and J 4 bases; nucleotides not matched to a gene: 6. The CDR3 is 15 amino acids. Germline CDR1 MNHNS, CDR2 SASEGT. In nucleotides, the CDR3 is TGTGCCAGCAGTGAAGGCTGGACAGGGCTATACGAGCAGTACTTC. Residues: CASSEGWTGLYEQYF.

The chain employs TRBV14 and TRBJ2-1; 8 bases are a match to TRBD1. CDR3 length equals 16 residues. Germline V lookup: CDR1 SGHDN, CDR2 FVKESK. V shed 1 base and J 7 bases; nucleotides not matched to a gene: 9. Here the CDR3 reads CASSQAGGKLRNEQFF. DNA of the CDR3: TGTGCCAGCAGCCAAGCAGGGGGCAAACTTAGGAATGAGCAGTTCTTC.

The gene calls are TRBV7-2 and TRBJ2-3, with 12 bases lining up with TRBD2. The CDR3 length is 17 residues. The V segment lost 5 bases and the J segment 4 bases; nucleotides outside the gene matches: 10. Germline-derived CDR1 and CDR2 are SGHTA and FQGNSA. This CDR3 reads CASSLWGLAGGPDTQYF. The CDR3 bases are TGTGCCAGCAGCCTCTGGGGGCTAGCGGGGGGGCCAGATACGCAGTATTTT. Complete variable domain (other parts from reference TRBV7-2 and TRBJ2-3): GAGVSQSPSNKVTEKGKDVELRCDPISGHTALYWYRQSLGQGLEFLIYFQGNSAPDKSGLPSDRFSAERTGGSVSTLTIQRTQQEDSAVYLCASSLWGLAGGPDTQYFGPGTRLTVL.

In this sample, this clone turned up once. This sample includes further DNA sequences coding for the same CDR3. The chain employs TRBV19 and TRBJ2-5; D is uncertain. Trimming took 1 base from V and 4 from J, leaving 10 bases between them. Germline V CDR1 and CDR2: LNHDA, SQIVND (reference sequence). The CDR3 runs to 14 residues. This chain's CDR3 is CASSIGQGGETQYF. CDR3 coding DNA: TGTGCCAGTAGTATAGGCCAAGGCGGAGAGACCCAGTACTTC.

The CDR3 region has the DNA TGTGCCAGCAGCTTGGGATTTGTAGCGGGAGGGCCCTACGAGCAGTACTTC. This encodes CASSLGFVAGGPYEQYF. This chain connects TRBV5-6 to TRBJ2-7, with 11 nucleotides matching TRBD2. Germline V gene lookup returns CDR1 SGHDT and CDR2 YYEEEE. V was clipped by 0 bases and J by 2 bases; unmatched bases: 7. This CDR3 contains 17 residues.

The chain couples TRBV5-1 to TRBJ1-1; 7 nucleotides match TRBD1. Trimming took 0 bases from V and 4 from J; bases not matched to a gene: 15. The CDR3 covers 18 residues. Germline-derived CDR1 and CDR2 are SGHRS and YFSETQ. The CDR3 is CASSLVGAGGPVSTEAFF. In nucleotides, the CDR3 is TGCGCCAGCAGCTTGGTAGGCGCAGGGGGGCCGGTGAGCACTGAAGCTTTCTTT.

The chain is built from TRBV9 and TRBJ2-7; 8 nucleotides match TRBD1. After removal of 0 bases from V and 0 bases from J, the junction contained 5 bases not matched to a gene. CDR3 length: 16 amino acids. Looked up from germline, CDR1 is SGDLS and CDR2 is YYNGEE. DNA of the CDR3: TGTGCCAGCAGCGTAGACGGGGACAGGAGCTCCTACGAGCAGTACTTC. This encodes CASSVDGDRSSYEQYF. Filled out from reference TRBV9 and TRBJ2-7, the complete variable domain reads DSGVTQTPKHLITATGQRVTLRCSPRSGDLSVYWYQQSLDQGLQFLIQYYNGEERAKGNILERFSAQQFPDLHSELNLSSLELGDSALYFCASSVDGDRSSYEQYFGPGTRLTVT.

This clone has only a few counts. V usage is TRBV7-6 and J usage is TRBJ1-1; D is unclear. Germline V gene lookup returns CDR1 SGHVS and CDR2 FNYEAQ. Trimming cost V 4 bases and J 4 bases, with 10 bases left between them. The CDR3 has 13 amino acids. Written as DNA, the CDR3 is TGTGCCAGCAGCTCGATTGGCAGCACTGAAGCTTTCTTT. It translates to CASSSIGSTEAFF.

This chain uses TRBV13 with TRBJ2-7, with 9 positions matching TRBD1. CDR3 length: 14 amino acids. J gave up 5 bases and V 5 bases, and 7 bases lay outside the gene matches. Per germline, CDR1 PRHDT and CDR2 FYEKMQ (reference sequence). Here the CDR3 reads CASSQRDRVNEQYF. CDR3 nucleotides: TGTGCCAGCAGCCAGAGGGACAGGGTCAACGAGCAGTACTTC. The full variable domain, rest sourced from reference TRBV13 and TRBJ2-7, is AAGVIQSPRHLIKEKRETATLKCYPIPRHDTVYWYQQGPGQDPQFLISFYEKMQSDKGSIPDRFSAQQFSDYHSELNMSSLELGDSALYFCASSQRDRVNEQYFGPGTRLTVT.

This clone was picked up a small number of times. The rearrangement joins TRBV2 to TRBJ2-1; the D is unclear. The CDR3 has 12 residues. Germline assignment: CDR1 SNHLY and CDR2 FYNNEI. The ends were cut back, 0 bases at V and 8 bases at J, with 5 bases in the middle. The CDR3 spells CASSEAGHEQFF. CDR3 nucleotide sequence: TGTGCCAGCAGTGAAGCGGGCCATGAGCAGTTCTTC.

The DNA for the CDR3 is TGTGCCAGTAGTACCACTGGGACACCTGGAAACACCATATATTTT. Translating it yields CASSTTGTPGNTIYF. The genes are TRBV19 and TRBJ1-3; D may be TRBD1 (6 bases). Germline assignment: CDR1 LNHDA and CDR2 SQIVND (reference sequence). Trimming removed 4 bases from V and 2 bases from J, with 12 bases in between. The length of the CDR3 is 15 residues.

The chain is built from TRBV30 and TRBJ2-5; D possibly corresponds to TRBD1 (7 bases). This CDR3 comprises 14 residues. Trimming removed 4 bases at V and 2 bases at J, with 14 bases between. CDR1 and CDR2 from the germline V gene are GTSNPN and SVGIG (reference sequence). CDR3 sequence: CAWNRGTEQETQYF. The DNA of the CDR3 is TGTGCCTGGAACCGCGGGACAGAACAAGAGACCCAGTACTTC.

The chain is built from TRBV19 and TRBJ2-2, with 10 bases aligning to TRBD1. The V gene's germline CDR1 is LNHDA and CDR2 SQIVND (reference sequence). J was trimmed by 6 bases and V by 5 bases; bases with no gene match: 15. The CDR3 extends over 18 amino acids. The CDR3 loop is CASSRFEGQGILAGELFF. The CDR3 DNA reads TGTGCCAGTAGTCGATTTGAGGGACAGGGGATTCTGGCCGGGGAGCTGTTTTTT.

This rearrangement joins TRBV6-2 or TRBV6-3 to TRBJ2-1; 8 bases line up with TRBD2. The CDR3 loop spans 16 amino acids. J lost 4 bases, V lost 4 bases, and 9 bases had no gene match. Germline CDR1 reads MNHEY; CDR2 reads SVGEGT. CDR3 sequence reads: CASSSFGGAVYNEQFF. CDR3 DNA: TGTGCCAGCAGTTCGTTCGGGGGGGCCGTGTACAATGAGCAGTTCTTC.

The CDR3 bases are TGTGCCATCAGTGACCCGGGACTAGATCCCTACAATGAGCAGTTCTTC. It encodes CAISDPGLDPYNEQFF. The rearrangement links TRBV10-3 to TRBJ2-1, with 8 bases lining up with TRBD2. Trimming removed 3 bases from V and 2 bases from J; junction bases left unmatched: 6. The CDR3 runs 16 residues. The V gene's germline CDR1 is ENHRY and CDR2 SYGVKD.

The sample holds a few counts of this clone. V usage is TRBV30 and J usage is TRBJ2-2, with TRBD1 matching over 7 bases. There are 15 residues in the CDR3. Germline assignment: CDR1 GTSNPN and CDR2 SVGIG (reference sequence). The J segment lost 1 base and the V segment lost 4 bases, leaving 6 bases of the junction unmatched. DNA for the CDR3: TGTGCCTGGACCACGACAGGGAGGAACACCGGGGAGCTGTTTTTT. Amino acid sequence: CAWTTTGRNTGELFF.

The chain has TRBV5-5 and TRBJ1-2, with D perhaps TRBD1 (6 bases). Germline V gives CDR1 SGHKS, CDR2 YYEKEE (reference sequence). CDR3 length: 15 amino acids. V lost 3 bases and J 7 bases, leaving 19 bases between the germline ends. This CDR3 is CASSSYRETGGGYTF. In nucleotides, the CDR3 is TGTGCCAGCAGCTCTTACAGGGAGACTGGTGGTGGCTACACCTTC.